What follows describes a single T cell receptor (beta chain). The data were taken from a study of shared clonotypes between healthy human individuals. Per germline, CDR1 MNHNY and CDR2 SVGAGI (reference sequence). V was cut by 6 bases and J by 5 bases, with 13 bases left in between. CDR3 length equals 13 residues. Sorted-subset replicate PCRs used 200 ng DNA, tens of thousands of T cell genomes. Assay: immunoSEQ multiplex PCR; the TCRdb copy retains only in-frame clones and omits some. The sample has more than 2 million clones; roughly 94% are singletons. This receptor was obtained from a man younger than 35 in good health. Material: naive CD4+ T cells sorted from blood. Subset here: CD45RA+ positively selected. This chain connects TRBV6-6 to TRBJ2-5; D unresolved. The CDR3, as DNA: TGTGCCAGCAGGGACCGGGCTGCGGAGACCCAGTACTTC. It is translated as CASRDRAAETQYF.